These 17 T cell receptor beta chains share one sample of origin, sequenced in a study of cytomegalovirus exposure and HLA in healthy donors. Only in-frame clones appear in the TCRdb table, and some are missing; sequencing was by immunoSEQ multiplex PCR. The sample yields about 330,000 clones, 75% to 90% seen once. The sample was PBMCs. The receptors derive from a woman younger than 30 in good health and CMV-seronegative.

CDR3 sequence (DNA): TGCGCCACCTCCTCGCTAGCGGGAGACCACGAGCAGTACTTC. Translating gives CATSSLAGDHEQYF. This chain connects TRBV4-3 to TRBJ2-7; 10 bases are shared with TRBD2. The V gene end was trimmed by 10 bases and the J gene end by 5 bases; junction bases not matched to a gene: 11. The CDR3 totals 14 residues. Germline V gene sequence: CDR1 LGHNA, CDR2 YSLEER.

This chain connects TRBV5-4 to TRBJ2-7; D is unclear. Deletions cut 4 bases from V and 6 bases from J, with 11 bases between. CDR1 SGHNT and CDR2 YYREEE come from the germline V gene (reference sequence). This CDR3 has 12 residues. CDR3: CASSPSPGEQYF. For the CDR3, the DNA is TGTGCCAGCAGCCCCTCCCCCGGCGAGCAGTACTTC.

The chain recombines TRBV7-3 with TRBJ2-5; D may be TRBD2 (6 bases). The CDR3 has 17 amino acids. V lost 0 bases and J 5 bases, leaving 19 bases between the germline ends. The germline gives CDR1 SGHTA, CDR2 FQGTGA. The CDR3 here is CASSLTGGAGAGETQYF. The DNA of the CDR3 is TGTGCCAGCAGCTTAACAGGCGGGGCTGGTGCTGGGGAGACCCAGTACTTC.

This clone showed up just a few times. This sequence joins TRBV6-1 and TRBJ2-3, with 12 positions matching TRBD2. Germline-derived CDR1 and CDR2 are MNHNS and SASEGT. The CDR3 is 16 residues long. The ends lost 3 bases at V and 2 bases at J; junction bases unmatched: 3. CDR3 sequence: CASSERTSGATDTQYF. The DNA of the CDR3 is TGTGCCAGCAGTGAGAGGACTAGCGGGGCCACAGATACGCAGTATTTT.

This chain uses TRBV7-9 with TRBJ2-3, with 9 bases that match TRBD2. The CDR3 covers 16 residues. J lost 3 bases, V lost 2 bases, and 6 bases had no gene match. CDR1 and CDR2 (germline): SEHNR, FQNEAQ (reference sequence). The CDR3 protein is CASSLRREGLTDTQYF. DNA for the CDR3: TGTGCCAGCAGCTTAAGGCGGGAGGGCCTTACAGATACGCAGTATTTT.

V and J are TRBV19 and TRBJ2-7; the D is unclear. This CDR3 has 17 residues. Per germline, CDR1 LNHDA and CDR2 SQIVND (reference sequence). Trimming removed 4 bases at V and 1 base at J, with 20 bases between. CDR3 coding DNA: TGTGCCAGTAGTACCCTGGGCGTCCCTGCCAGATCCTACGAGCAGTACTTC. The encoded protein is CASSTLGVPARSYEQYF.

This sequence joins TRBV7-2 and TRBJ1-2; 9 bases match TRBD1. The junction had 10 bases not matched to a gene; V was cut back by 1 base and J by 7 bases. CDR3 length equals 16 residues. The germline V gene has CDR1 SGHTA and CDR2 FQGNSA. This chain's CDR3 is CASSLGTDRGIGGYTF. DNA of the CDR3: TGTGCCAGCAGCTTAGGGACCGACAGGGGGATAGGTGGCTACACCTTC.

As to this clone: The same CDR3 is also encoded by other DNA sequences in this sample. This chain links TRBV5-1 with TRBJ2-5, with 7 nucleotides matching TRBD2. CDR3 length: 13 residues. Germline V gene sequence: CDR1 SGHRS, CDR2 YFSETQ. Unmatched junction bases numbered 0, after V lost 0 bases and J lost 4 bases. The CDR3 bases are TGCGCCAGCAGCTTGGCGGGGGGAGAGACCCAGTACTTC. Its translation: CASSLAGGETQYF.

The CDR3 region is CASSTDSRTDTQYF. DNA of the CDR3: TGTGCCAGCAGTACTGACAGTCGCACAGATACGCAGTATTTT. The chain uses TRBV28 and TRBJ2-3, with a possible D match to TRBD1 (5 bases). The V end lost 5 bases, the J end lost 1 base, and 10 bases lay between the germline ends. Germline CDR1 MDHEN, CDR2 SYDVKM. The CDR3 is 14 residues long.

The chain links TRBV29-1 to TRBJ2-3; perhaps TRBD1 as D (5 bases). The CDR3 spans 14 residues. V lost 8 bases, J lost 3 bases, and 18 bases lay in between. Per the germline V gene, CDR1 is SQVTM and CDR2 is ANQGSEA. Here the CDR3 reads CSSKQVSGTDTQYF. DNA for the CDR3: TGCAGCTCCAAGCAGGTTTCAGGGACAGATACGCAGTATTTT.

V usage is TRBV7-9 and J usage is TRBJ1-2; 7 bases agree with TRBD1. V trimming: 5 bases; J trimming: 2 bases; junction bases outside the gene matches: 5. The CDR3 has 14 residues. Looked up from germline, CDR1 is SEHNR and CDR2 is FQNEAQ (reference sequence). CDR3 in amino acids: CASSPDRANYGYTF. CDR3 DNA sequence: TGTGCCAGCAGCCCAGACAGGGCGAACTATGGCTACACCTTC.

V and J are TRBV18 and TRBJ1-2; D might be TRBD1 (6 bases). The CDR3 sequence is 14 residues long. Trimming shortened V by 1 base and J by 2 bases, and 8 bases separated the two germline ends. Germline V gene lookup returns CDR1 KGHSH and CDR2 LQKENI. Written as DNA, the CDR3 is TGTGCCAGCTCACCACGGGACATCAACTATGGCTACACCTTC. Protein: CASSPRDINYGYTF.

This chain uses TRBV6-5 with TRBJ2-7, with TRBD2 matching 9 bases. Losses at the gene ends were 5 bases for V and 4 bases for J; bases not matched to a gene: 3. CDR3 length: 13 amino acids. Per the germline V gene, CDR1 is MNHEY and CDR2 is SVGAGI. The CDR3 loop is CASSRTSEYEQYF. CDR3 coding DNA: TGTGCCAGCAGTCGGACTAGCGAGTACGAGCAGTACTTC.

The rearrangement uses TRBV19 and TRBJ1-1, with 8 bases aligning to TRBD1. Germline trimming cut 10 bases from V and 4 bases from J; bases unmatched to any gene: 8. CDR3 length: 13 residues. Germline V gives CDR1 LNHDA, CDR2 SQIVND (reference sequence). The CDR3 region has the DNA TGTGCCATCGGACAGGGAGGTGGCACTGAAGCTTTCTTT. Translated: CAIGQGGGTEAFF.

This CDR3 reads CASSSGLAGVHNSYEQYF. CDR3 in DNA: TGTGCCAGCAGTTCGGGACTAGCGGGGGTTCACAACTCCTACGAGCAGTACTTC. The rearrangement joins TRBV27 to TRBJ2-7; 14 nucleotides align to TRBD2. J gave up 0 bases and V 4 bases, and 8 bases lay outside the gene matches. Germline assignment: CDR1 MNHEY and CDR2 SMNVEV (reference sequence). The CDR3 is made up of 18 amino acids.

The chain combines TRBV28 with TRBJ2-1; D possibly corresponds to TRBD2 (6 bases). Per the germline V gene, CDR1 is MDHEN and CDR2 is SYDVKM. The CDR3 totals 15 residues. V lost 7 bases and J 1 base, leaving 14 bases between the germline ends. The DNA for the CDR3 is TGTGCCAGCACCCTGGGGGGACTGTCCTACAATGAGCAGTTCTTC. Amino acids: CASTLGGLSYNEQFF.

The genes are TRBV27 and TRBJ2-7, with TRBD1 matching over 10 bases. This CDR3 contains 13 residues. The V segment lost 7 bases and the J segment 6 bases; nucleotides outside the gene matches: 6. Germline-derived CDR1 and CDR2 are MNHEY and SMNVEV (reference sequence). CDR3 DNA: TGTGCCAGCACAGGACAGGGGGGTGCCGAGCAGTACTTC. It translates to CASTGQGGAEQYF.